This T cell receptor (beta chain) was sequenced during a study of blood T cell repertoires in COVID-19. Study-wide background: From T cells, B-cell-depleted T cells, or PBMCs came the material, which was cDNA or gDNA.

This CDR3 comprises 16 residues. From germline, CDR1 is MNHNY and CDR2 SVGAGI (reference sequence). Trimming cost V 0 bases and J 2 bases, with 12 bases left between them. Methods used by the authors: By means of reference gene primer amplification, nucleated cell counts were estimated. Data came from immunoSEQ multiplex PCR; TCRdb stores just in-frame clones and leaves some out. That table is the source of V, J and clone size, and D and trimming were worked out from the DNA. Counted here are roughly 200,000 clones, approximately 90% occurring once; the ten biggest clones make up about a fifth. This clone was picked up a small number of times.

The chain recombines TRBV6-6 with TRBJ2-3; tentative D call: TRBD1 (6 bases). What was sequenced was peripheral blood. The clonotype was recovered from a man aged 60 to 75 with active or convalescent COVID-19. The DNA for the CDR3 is TGTGCCAGCAGTTACTCGGGGGACACCTTCACAGATACGCAGTATTTT. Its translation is CASSYSGDTFTDTQYF.